The rows below give T cell receptor beta chains drawn from one sample of a study of T cell repertoires in ileal Crohn's disease. Libraries were prepared by immunoSEQ multiplex PCR; TCRdb keeps only in-frame clonotypes and omits some of them. In the table there are several thousand clones, about four fifths of which are singletons. The sample consisted of ileal tissue. The receptors come from an adult with Crohn's disease. CDR3s include the opening cysteine and the closing phenylalanine or tryptophan. The D gene is left open where the match is weak. Clone size is given for some rows only: seen once, a few or many times, or a class if the clone is expanded.

j_call	clone_size	v_call	d_call	cdr3_aa	cdr3_nt
TRBJ2-3	few	TRBV5-1	NA	CASREAYSTDTQYF	TGCGCCAGCAGAGAAGCGTACTCCACAGATACGCAGTATTTT
TRBJ1-1	NA	TRBV10-3	NA	CAASIGDTEAFF	TGTGCCGCTTCAATAGGGGACACTGAAGCTTTCTTT
TRBJ2-7	NA	TRBV5-1	TRBD1	CASRRDRNYEQYF	TGCGCCAGCAGACGGGACAGGAACTACGAGCAGTACTTC
TRBJ2-1	NA	TRBV11-2	NA	CASSLDGPRYEQFF	TGTGCCAGCAGCTTAGATGGGCCACGCTATGAGCAGTTCTTC
TRBJ2-2	few	TRBV7-9	NA	CASSTWPGLSNFDTGELFF	TGTGCCAGCAGCACCTGGCCGGGACTCTCTAATTTTGACACCGGGGAGCTGTTTTTT
TRBJ1-2	NA	TRBV25-1	NA	CASNHEGNYGYTF	TGTGCCAGCAACCACGAGGGAAACTATGGCTACACCTTC
TRBJ2-7	NA	TRBV5-1	TRBD1	CASSLQETGAHEQYF	TGCGCCAGCAGCCTGCAAGAGACAGGGGCCCACGAGCAGTACTTC
TRBJ2-3	once	TRBV11-2	NA	CASSLEPSTLGTQYF	TGTGCCAGCAGCTTAGAGCCTTCGACATTGGGTACGCAGTATTTT
TRBJ2-7	NA	TRBV19	NA	CASSTPRTRGGSYEQYF	TGTGCCAGTAGTACCCCCCGTACCCGAGGGGGCTCCTACGAGCAGTACTTC
TRBJ2-5	NA	TRBV7-7	TRBD2	CASSLGGRRGGETQYF	TGTGCCAGCAGCTTAGGCGGGAGGAGGGGTGGAGAGACCCAGTACTTC
TRBJ2-2	NA	TRBV27	NA	CASSLTGWDTGELFF	TGTGCCAGCAGTTTAACAGGGTGGGACACCGGGGAGCTGTTTTTT
TRBJ2-1	NA	TRBV25-1	TRBD1	CASSGGGGSLFDEQFF	TGTGCCAGCAGTGGAGGGGGCGGCAGTCTTTTCGATGAGCAGTTCTTC
TRBJ1-1	NA	TRBV5-6	NA	CASSLSEGRTEAFF	TGTGCCAGCAGCCTGTCGGAGGGGAGGACTGAAGCTTTCTTT
TRBJ1-2	few	TRBV10-3	NA	CAISESPGMVSYGYTF	TGTGCCATCAGTGAGTCTCCAGGGATGGTCTCCTATGGCTACACCTTC
TRBJ1-5	NA	TRBV18	NA	CASSRGEEGQPQHF	TGTGCCAGCTCGAGGGGTGAGGAGGGACAGCCCCAGCATTTT
TRBJ2-3	NA	TRBV12-2	NA	CASRLGSVAGEARGTDTQYF	TGTGCAAGTCGCTTAGGTTCTGTAGCGGGAGAAGCTAGGGGCACAGATACGCAGTATTTT
TRBJ2-1	NA	TRBV9	NA	CASSVGNYPPDEQFF	TGTGCCAGCAGCGTAGGAAACTACCCCCCCGATGAGCAGTTCTTC
TRBJ2-3	NA	TRBV14	TRBD1	CASRLTGSGTDTQYF	TGTGCCAGCAGGTTGACAGGGTCGGGTACAGATACGCAGTATTTT
TRBJ2-7	NA	TRBV5-1	NA	CASSSAWGVDEQYF	TGCGCCAGCAGCTCGGCTTGGGGGGTGGACGAGCAGTACTTC
TRBJ2-7	NA	TRBV7-8	TRBD2	CASSFGLDSEQYF	TGTGCCAGCAGCTTTGGACTAGACTCCGAGCAGTACTTC
TRBJ2-7	NA	TRBV28	NA	CASSIRSGSYEQYF	TGTGCCAGCTCCATCAGAAGCGGGTCCTACGAGCAGTACTTC
TRBJ2-7	NA	TRBV4-2	NA	CASSQEAQGFGYEQYF	TGTGCCAGCAGCCAAGAAGCGCAGGGTTTCGGCTACGAGCAGTACTTC
TRBJ1-2	NA	TRBV5-1	TRBD1	CASSAGTGGSYGYTF	TGCGCCAGCAGCGCGGGGACAGGGGGTTCTTATGGCTACACCTTC
TRBJ1-5	NA	TRBV19	NA	CASSPYGGAEQPQHF	TGTGCCAGTAGTCCCTATGGAGGGGCGGAACAGCCCCAGCATTTT
TRBJ1-1	NA	TRBV29-1	TRBD1	CSVERQGGTEAFF	TGCAGCGTTGAAAGACAGGGTGGAACTGAAGCTTTCTTT
TRBJ2-5	NA	TRBV30	NA	CAWSGKGPETQYF	TGTGCCTGGAGTGGGAAGGGGCCAGAGACCCAGTACTTC
TRBJ1-1	NA	TRBV7-6	NA	CASSSRGNTEAFF	TGTGCCAGCAGCTCCCGGGGGAACACTGAAGCTTTCTTT
TRBJ2-1	NA	TRBV5-1	TRBD2	CASSLRLAGAEQFF	TGCGCCAGCAGCTTAAGACTAGCGGGAGCTGAGCAGTTCTTC